Below are 28 T cell receptor beta chains sequenced from a single sample in a study of T-cell reconstitution after alpha-beta-depleted transplantation in children. Using unique molecular identifiers, the investigators prepared the TCRbeta library. Using its own MiXCR run on the PCR reads, TCRdb lists one record per CDR3 protein. In the table there are approximately 510,000 distinct CDR3 sequences, 15% to 20% of which are singletons. The material was PBMCs from the stem cell graft donor, obtained from the stem cell graft. These receptor sequences come from a human donor who donated a stem cell graft to a child with acute lymphoblastic leukemia.

This clonotype came up a few times. This chain uses TRBV5-1 with TRBJ2-1; D is ambiguous. V lost 0 bases to trimming and J lost 7 bases, with 14 bases between them. The CDR3 is 15 residues long. CDR1 is SGHRS, CDR2 YFSETQ, per germline. The CDR3 here is CASSLVIGHVNEQFF. The CDR3 nucleotides read TGCGCCAGCAGCTTGGTGATCGGCCACGTTAATGAGCAGTTCTTC.

J is TRBJ1-1 and V is TRBV5-1; no clear D. The V gene lost 3 bases and the J gene lost 1 base, with 13 bases spanning the gap. CDR1 SGHRS and CDR2 YFSETQ come from the germline V gene. The CDR3 runs 15 residues. The CDR3 loop reads CASSWSPGANTEAFF. CDR3 DNA: TGCGCCAGCAGCTGGTCTCCGGGAGCGAACACTGAAGCTTTCTTT.

This clonotype appeared a few times. This chain connects TRBV12-3 or TRBV12-4 to TRBJ2-7; D gene unclear. The CDR3 covers 15 residues. V was clipped by 3 bases and J by 0 bases, with 12 bases between them. The CDR3 loop reads CASSFLDGLSYEQYF. The CDR3 nucleotides are TGTGCCAGCAGTTTCCTGGACGGCCTCTCCTACGAGCAGTACTTC.

This chain links TRBV12-3 or TRBV12-4 with TRBJ1-5, with D perhaps TRBD1 (5 bases). Trimming shortened V by 6 bases and J by 3 bases, and 15 bases separated the two germline ends. This CDR3 has 15 amino acids. The CDR3, as DNA: TGTGCCAGCAGCCCCACCACAGGTGCCAATCAGCCCCAGCATTTT. Protein: CASSPTTGANQPQHF.

The chain has TRBV6-1 and TRBJ2-7; D is unclear. V dropped 1 base and J dropped 0 bases, with 10 bases sitting between them. Germline CDR1 is MNHNS and CDR2 is SASEGT. This CDR3 has 15 amino acids. The CDR3 sequence: CASSEDGRISYEQYF. CDR3 nucleotides: TGTGCCAGCAGTGAAGACGGCCGGATCTCCTACGAGCAGTACTTC.

This clonotype was observed a few times. This chain uses TRBV5-8 with TRBJ1-1; D unresolved. Trimming shortened V by 4 bases and J by 4 bases, and 11 bases separated the two germline ends. The CDR3 runs 13 residues. Germline V CDR1 and CDR2: SGHTS, YDEGEE. The CDR3 coding sequence is TGTGCCAGCAGCCGGGTCCCCGGCACTGAAGCTTTCTTT. This codes for CASSRVPGTEAFF.

V and J are TRBV6-2 or TRBV6-3 and TRBJ2-2; D is unresolved. The CDR3 is 16 amino acids. CDR1 MNHEY and CDR2 SVGEGT come from the germline V gene. V gave up 4 bases and J gave up 6 bases, with 18 bases separating them. The CDR3 is CASSSFSRVIAGELFF. CDR3 nucleotide sequence: TGTGCCAGCAGTTCCTTCTCAAGGGTTATCGCCGGGGAGCTGTTTTTT.

A few counts support this clonotype. The chain recombines TRBV27 with TRBJ2-7; D perhaps matches TRBD1 (6 bases). The CDR3 sequence is 15 residues long. Trimming removed 2 bases from V and 5 bases from J, with 16 bases in between. The germline gives CDR1 MNHEY, CDR2 SMNVEV (reference sequence). The CDR3 DNA reads as TGTGCCAGCAGTTTAATGGGAAGGGGGATGGACGAGCAGTACTTC. Protein sequence: CASSLMGRGMDEQYF.

This clonotype was found a few times. This chain connects TRBV12-3 or TRBV12-4 to TRBJ1-6; 7 bases line up with TRBD1. The CDR3 consists of 16 residues. V was pared by 6 bases and J by 4 bases, with 9 bases of the junction left unmatched. CDR3: CASSRLGTAYNSPLHF. CDR3 DNA sequence: TGTGCCAGCAGCCGACTCGGGACAGCTTATAATTCACCCCTCCACTTT.

This chain uses TRBV7-9 with TRBJ2-3; 12 nucleotides line up with TRBD2. The CDR3 has 17 residues. Trimming at V came to 1 base and at J to 5 bases, leaving 7 bases not matched to a gene. Germline CDR1 SEHNR, CDR2 FQNEAQ (reference sequence). In DNA, the CDR3 is TGTGCCAGCAGCTTAGTCGCACTAGCGGGAGGAGAAGATACGCAGTATTTT. This codes for CASSLVALAGGEDTQYF.

This clonotype has only a few counts. The genes are TRBV11-1 and TRBJ2-6, with D possibly TRBD1 on 6 matching bases. Germline CDR1 is SGHAT and CDR2 is FQDESV (reference sequence). V was pared by 2 bases and J by 0 bases, with 17 bases between. CDR3 length equals 19 residues. For the CDR3, the DNA is TGTGCCAGCAGCTTAAGGGGCAGGGGAGCTCCCTCTGGGGCCAACGTCCTGACTTTC. Translating gives CASSLRGRGAPSGANVLTF.

This clonotype has only a few counts. This chain links TRBV20-1 with TRBJ2-1; 14 bases are a match to TRBD2. With 6 bases clipped from V and 4 bases from J, the junction kept 5 bases outside the gene matches. The CDR3 has 15 amino acids. Looked up from germline, CDR1 is DFQATT and CDR2 is SNEGSKA (reference sequence). The CDR3: CSAGTSGSGYNEQFF. For the CDR3, the DNA is TGCAGTGCAGGGACTAGCGGGAGCGGGTACAATGAGCAGTTCTTC.

CDR3 sequence: CASSPPGLTEAFF. The CDR3 coding sequence is TGTGCCAGTAGTCCCCCGGGGTTGACTGAAGCTTTCTTT. V gene TRBV19 combines with J gene TRBJ1-1, with D uncertain. Germline CDR1 is LNHDA and CDR2 is SQIVND (reference sequence). The CDR3 extends over 13 amino acids. Between the trimmed V and J ends, which lost 5 bases and 5 bases, there was a span of 12 bases. The variable domain in full, with the rest retrieved from reference TRBV19 and TRBJ1-1, is DGGITQSPKYLFRKEGQNVTLSCEQNLNHDAMYWYRQDPGQGLRLIYYSQIVNDFQKGDIAEGYSVSREKKESFPLTVTSAQKNPTAFYLCASSPPGLTEAFFGQGTRLTVV.

The V gene is TRBV7-9, the J gene TRBJ2-2; 7 bases are a match to TRBD2. Unmatched junction bases numbered 9, after V lost 5 bases and J lost 3 bases. The germline V gene encodes CDR1 SEHNR and CDR2 FQNEAQ (reference sequence). This CDR3 has 16 amino acids. This chain's CDR3 is CASSPTSASDTGELFF. The CDR3 DNA follows: TGTGCCAGCAGCCCCACTAGCGCGAGCGACACCGGGGAGCTGTTTTTT.

CDR3 bases: TGCAGTGCTAGAGGTCCGGACGCAACAGATACGCAGTATTTT. It translates to CSARGPDATDTQYF. The chain uses TRBV20-1 and TRBJ2-3, with no clear D. The CDR3 has 14 residues. V was clipped by 1 base and J by 3 bases, with 11 bases between them. CDR1 is DFQATT, CDR2 SNEGSKA, per germline (reference sequence).

In its sample, this clonotype was seen a few times. This rearrangement joins TRBV12-3 or TRBV12-4 to TRBJ2-1; 7 bases line up with TRBD2. The length of the CDR3 is 16 residues. After removal of 5 bases from V and 0 bases from J, the junction contained 7 bases not matched to a gene. The CDR3 spells CASSPASGTSYNEQFF. The CDR3 DNA is TGTGCCAGCAGTCCCGCAAGCGGGACCTCCTACAATGAGCAGTTCTTC.

This clonotype was seen only a few times. V usage is TRBV11-1 and J usage is TRBJ2-1; 8 bases agree with TRBD1. The CDR3 consists of 18 residues. The V gene end was trimmed by 1 base and the J gene end by 8 bases; junction bases not matched to a gene: 16. CDR1 SGHAT and CDR2 FQDESV come from the germline V gene (reference sequence). CDR3: CASSLESGGADRSDEQFF. The CDR3 DNA follows: TGTGCCAGCAGCTTAGAATCAGGGGGCGCCGATAGAAGCGATGAGCAGTTCTTC. Full variable domain (remainder filled in from reference TRBV11-1 and TRBJ2-1): EAEVAQSPRYKITEKSQAVAFWCDPISGHATLYWYRQILGQGPELLVQFQDESVVDDSQLPKDRFSAERLKGVDSTLKIQPAELGDSAMYLCASSLESGGADRSDEQFFGPGTRLTVL.

CDR3 in DNA: TGCAGCGTTGAAGGACAGGGGTTTGTGAACACTGAAGCTTTCTTT. As protein: CSVEGQGFVNTEAFF. This chain links TRBV29-1 with TRBJ1-1; TRBD1 matches at 8 bases. The CDR3 runs to 15 residues. CDR1 is SQVTM, CDR2 ANQGSEA, per germline. With 1 base clipped from V and 0 bases from J, the junction kept 4 bases outside the gene matches.

The V and J genes are TRBV19 and TRBJ1-5; 10 positions agree with TRBD1. This CDR3 is built from 15 residues. V gave up 5 bases and J gave up 4 bases; unmatched junction bases: 5. The germline gives CDR1 LNHDA, CDR2 SQIVND (reference sequence). This chain's CDR3 is CASSYGTGVNQPQHF. The CDR3 coding sequence is TGTGCCAGTAGTTATGGGACAGGGGTGAATCAGCCCCAGCATTTT.

This clonotype was seen a handful of times. The chain couples TRBV3-1 to TRBJ2-1; D possibly uses TRBD1 or TRBD2 (5 bases each). CDR3 length: 16 amino acids. Trimming stripped 0 bases from V and 5 bases from J, with 14 bases between. Germline V gives CDR1 LGHDT, CDR2 YNNKEL (reference sequence). The CDR3 loop is CASSQEWGNLDNEQFF. CDR3 DNA: TGTGCCAGCAGCCAAGAATGGGGGAATCTCGACAATGAGCAGTTCTTC.

The table lists this clonotype with many counts. This chain joins TRBV20-1 and TRBJ1-4; maybe TRBD1 (5 bases). CDR1 is DFQATT, CDR2 SNEGSKA, per germline (reference sequence). The CDR3 loop spans 15 amino acids. V shed 4 bases and J shed 3 bases, with 15 bases lying between them. The CDR3 DNA is TGCAGTGCTAACCCCCCCGGGGGAGCTAATGAAAAACTGTTTTTT. It is translated as CSANPPGGANEKLFF.

The chain employs TRBV6-2 or TRBV6-3 and TRBJ2-7, with 10 bases fitting TRBD2. This CDR3 is built from 13 residues. V shed 7 bases and J 6 bases; nucleotides not matched to a gene: 6. The germline CDR1 and CDR2 sequences are MNHEY and SVGEGT. CDR3 region: CASNPLAGTEQYF. CDR3 DNA sequence: TGTGCCAGCAATCCACTAGCGGGAACCGAGCAGTACTTC.

This clonotype was picked up many times. This rearrangement joins TRBV20-1 to TRBJ1-1; D may be TRBD1 (5 bases). Trimming removed 6 bases from V and 1 base from J, with 15 bases in between. This CDR3 comprises 14 residues. Germline V gene lookup returns CDR1 DFQATT and CDR2 SNEGSKA (reference sequence). The CDR3 loop reads CSAALAGRNTEAFF. The CDR3 DNA reads as TGCAGTGCCGCCTTGGCAGGGAGGAACACTGAAGCTTTCTTT.

This clonotype came up once. The V and J genes are TRBV2 and TRBJ2-2, with a weak D call TRBD1 (5 bases). This CDR3 comprises 17 residues. Germline CDR1 and CDR2: SNHLY and FYNNEI. Trimming pared 2 bases from V and 4 bases from J, leaving 17 bases between. The CDR3 DNA sequence: TGTGCCAGCAGTGAATCGGGTAGGGGCGTCATCACCGGGGAGCTGTTTTTT. Its protein is CASSESGRGVITGELFF.

The gene calls are TRBV12-3 or TRBV12-4 and TRBJ2-7; TRBD1 is a possible D gene (5 bases). Deletions cut 4 bases from V and 5 bases from J, with 15 bases between. There are 14 residues in the CDR3. Here the CDR3 DNA reads TGTGCCAGCAGTTCCCTCGCAGGGTCCCACGAGCAGTACTTC. Amino acids: CASSSLAGSHEQYF.

This clonotype occurred a few times. The V gene is TRBV11-1, the J gene TRBJ1-5; perhaps TRBD1 as D (5 bases). Germline assignment: CDR1 SGHAT and CDR2 FQDESV (reference sequence). The ends were cut back, 1 base at V and 7 bases at J, with 23 bases in the middle. CDR3 length equals 18 residues. The CDR3 DNA sequence: TGTGCCAGCAGCTTAGGTCTTAGGGAGGGACTTGAGGTCCAGCCCCAGCATTTT. It translates to CASSLGLREGLEVQPQHF.

The chain recombines TRBV5-5 with TRBJ1-2; TRBD1 matches 8 bases. The V gene end was trimmed by 5 bases and the J gene end by 5 bases; junction bases not matched to a gene: 5. This CDR3 is 13 amino acids long. Germline V gene lookup returns CDR1 SGHKS and CDR2 YYEKEE (reference sequence). The DNA of the CDR3 is TGTGCCAGCAGAGGACAGGGCTGGTATGGCTACACCTTC. This sequence encodes CASRGQGWYGYTF.

This clonotype was seen a handful of times. The genes are TRBV10-3 and TRBJ1-1; TRBD1 matches at 8 bases. The CDR3 has 15 residues. Germline V lookup: CDR1 ENHRY, CDR2 SYGVKD. Trimming at V came to 6 bases and at J to 0 bases, leaving 6 bases not matched to a gene. The CDR3 loop is CAIRGQDYMNTEAFF. The CDR3 nucleotides read TGTGCCATCAGGGGACAGGATTACATGAACACTGAAGCTTTCTTT.